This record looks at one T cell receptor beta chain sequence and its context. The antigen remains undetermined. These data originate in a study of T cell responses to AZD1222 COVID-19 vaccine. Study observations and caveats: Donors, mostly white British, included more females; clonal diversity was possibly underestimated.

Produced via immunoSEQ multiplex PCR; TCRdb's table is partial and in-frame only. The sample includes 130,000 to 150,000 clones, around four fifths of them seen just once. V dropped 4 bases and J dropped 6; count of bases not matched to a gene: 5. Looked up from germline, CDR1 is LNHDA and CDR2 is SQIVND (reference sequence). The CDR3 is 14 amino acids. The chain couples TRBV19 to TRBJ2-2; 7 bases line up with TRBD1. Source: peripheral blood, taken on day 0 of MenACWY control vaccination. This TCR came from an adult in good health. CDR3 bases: TGTGCCAGTAGTACCGACAGGGACGCCGGGGAGCTGTTTTTT. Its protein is CASSTDRDAGELFF.